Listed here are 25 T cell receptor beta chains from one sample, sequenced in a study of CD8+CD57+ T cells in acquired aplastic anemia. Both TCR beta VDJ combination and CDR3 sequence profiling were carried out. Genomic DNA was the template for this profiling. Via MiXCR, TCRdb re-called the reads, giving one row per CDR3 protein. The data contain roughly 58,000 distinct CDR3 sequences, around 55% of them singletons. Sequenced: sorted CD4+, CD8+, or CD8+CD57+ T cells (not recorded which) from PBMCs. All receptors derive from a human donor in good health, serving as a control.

The CDR3 here is CASSLVSGAGGAYEQYF. CDR3 coding DNA: TGCGCCAGCAGCTTGGTCTCCGGAGCGGGAGGGGCCTACGAGCAGTACTTC. V usage is TRBV5-1 and J usage is TRBJ2-7; the match to TRBD2 covers 10 bases. The CDR3 has 17 amino acids. V lost 0 bases and J lost 2; bases outside the gene matches: 8. Germline CDR1 is SGHRS and CDR2 is YFSETQ.

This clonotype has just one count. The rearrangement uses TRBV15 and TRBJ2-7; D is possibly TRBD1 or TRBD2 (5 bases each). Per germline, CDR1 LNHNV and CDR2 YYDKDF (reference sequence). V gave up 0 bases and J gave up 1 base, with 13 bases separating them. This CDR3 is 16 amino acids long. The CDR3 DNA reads TGTGCCACCAGCAGAGACCGGGACCCTGGGTCCTACGAGCAGTACTTC. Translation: CATSRDRDPGSYEQYF.

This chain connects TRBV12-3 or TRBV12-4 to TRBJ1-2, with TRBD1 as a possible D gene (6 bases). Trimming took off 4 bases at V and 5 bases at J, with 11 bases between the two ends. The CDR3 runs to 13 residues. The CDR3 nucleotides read TGTGCCAGCAGTTCAGGGGCTAGTTATGGCTACACCTTC. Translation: CASSSGASYGYTF.

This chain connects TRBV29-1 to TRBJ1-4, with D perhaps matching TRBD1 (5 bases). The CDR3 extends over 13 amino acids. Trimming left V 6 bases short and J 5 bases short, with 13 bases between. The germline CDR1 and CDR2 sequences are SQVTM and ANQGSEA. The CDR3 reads CSVGDGLNEKLFF. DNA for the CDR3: TGCAGCGTCGGGGACGGGTTGAATGAAAAACTGTTTTTT.

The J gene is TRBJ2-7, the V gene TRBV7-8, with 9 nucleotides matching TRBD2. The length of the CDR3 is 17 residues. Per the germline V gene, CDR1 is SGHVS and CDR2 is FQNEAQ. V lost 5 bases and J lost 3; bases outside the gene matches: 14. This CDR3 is CASSLFQLAGTNYEQYF. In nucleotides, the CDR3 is TGTGCCAGCAGCCTATTTCAGCTAGCGGGAACAAACTACGAGCAGTACTTC.

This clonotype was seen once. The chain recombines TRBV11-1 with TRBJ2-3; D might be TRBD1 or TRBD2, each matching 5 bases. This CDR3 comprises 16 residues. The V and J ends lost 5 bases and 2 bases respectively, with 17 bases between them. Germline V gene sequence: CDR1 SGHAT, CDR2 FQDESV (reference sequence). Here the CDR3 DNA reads TGTGCCAGCAGCCAGACCGGGGACCTACCCACAGATACGCAGTATTTT. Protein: CASSQTGDLPTDTQYF.

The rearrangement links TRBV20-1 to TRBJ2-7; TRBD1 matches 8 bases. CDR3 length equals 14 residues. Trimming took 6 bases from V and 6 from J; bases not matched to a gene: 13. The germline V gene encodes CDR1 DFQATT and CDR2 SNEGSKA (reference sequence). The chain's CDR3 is CSASDRRTGTEQYF. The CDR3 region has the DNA TGCAGTGCGTCGGACCGAAGGACAGGGACCGAGCAGTACTTC.

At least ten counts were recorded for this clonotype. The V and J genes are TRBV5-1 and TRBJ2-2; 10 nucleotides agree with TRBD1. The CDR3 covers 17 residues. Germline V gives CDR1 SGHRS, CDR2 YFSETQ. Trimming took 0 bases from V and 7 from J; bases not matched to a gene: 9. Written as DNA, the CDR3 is TGCGCCAGCAGCTTGGGTCCACCGGGACAGGGGTTCGGGGAGCTGTTTTTT. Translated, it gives CASSLGPPGQGFGELFF.

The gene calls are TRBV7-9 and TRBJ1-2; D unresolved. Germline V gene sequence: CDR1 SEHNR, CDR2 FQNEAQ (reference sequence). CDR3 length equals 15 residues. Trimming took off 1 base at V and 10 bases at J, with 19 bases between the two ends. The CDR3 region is CASSLGFAEAYDYTF. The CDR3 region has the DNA TGTGCCAGCAGCTTAGGGTTTGCAGAGGCTTACGACTACACCTTC. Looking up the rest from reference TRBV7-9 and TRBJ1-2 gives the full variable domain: DTGVSQNPRHKITKRGQNVTFRCDPISEHNRLYWYRQTLGQGPEFLTYFQNEAQLEKSRLLSDRFSAERPKGSFSTLEIQRTEQGDSAMYLCASSLGFAEAYDYTFGSGTRLTVV.

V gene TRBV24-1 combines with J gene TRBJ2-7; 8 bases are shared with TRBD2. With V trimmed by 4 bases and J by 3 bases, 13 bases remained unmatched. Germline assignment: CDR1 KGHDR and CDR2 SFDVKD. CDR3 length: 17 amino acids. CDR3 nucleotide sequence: TGTGCCACCAGTGACCGATTAAGCGGGAGCCGATTCTACGAGCAGTACTTC. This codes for CATSDRLSGSRFYEQYF.

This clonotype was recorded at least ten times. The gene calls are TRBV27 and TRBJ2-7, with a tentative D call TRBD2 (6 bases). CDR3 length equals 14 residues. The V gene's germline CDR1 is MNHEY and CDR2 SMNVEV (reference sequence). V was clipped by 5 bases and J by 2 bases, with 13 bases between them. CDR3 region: CASSQPGLTYEQYF. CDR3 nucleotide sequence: TGTGCCAGCAGTCAACCGGGACTGACCTACGAGCAGTACTTC.

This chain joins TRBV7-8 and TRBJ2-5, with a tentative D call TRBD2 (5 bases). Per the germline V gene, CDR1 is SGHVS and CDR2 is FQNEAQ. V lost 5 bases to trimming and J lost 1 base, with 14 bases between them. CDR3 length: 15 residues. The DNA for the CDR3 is TGTGCCAGCAGCCGCATTACGAGGGTCCAAGAGACCCAGTACTTC. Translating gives CASSRITRVQETQYF. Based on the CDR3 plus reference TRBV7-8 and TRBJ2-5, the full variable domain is GAGVSQSPRYKVAKRGQDVALRCDPISGHVSLFWYQQALGQGPEFLTYFQNEAQLDKSGLPSDRFFAERPEGSVSTLKIQRTQQEDSAVYLCASSRITRVQETQYFGPGTRLLVL.

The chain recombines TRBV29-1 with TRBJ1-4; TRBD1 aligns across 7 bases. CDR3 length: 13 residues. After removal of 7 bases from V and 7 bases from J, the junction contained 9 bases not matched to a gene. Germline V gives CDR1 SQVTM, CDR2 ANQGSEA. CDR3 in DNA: TGCAGCGGGACCCGGGACAGAAGTGAAAAACTGTTTTTT. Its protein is CSGTRDRSEKLFF.

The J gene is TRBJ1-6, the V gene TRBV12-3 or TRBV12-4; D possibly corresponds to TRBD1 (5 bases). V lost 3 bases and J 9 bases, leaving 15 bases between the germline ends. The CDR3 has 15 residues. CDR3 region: CASSFEGSGRSPLHF. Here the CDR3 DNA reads TGTGCCAGCAGTTTCGAGGGGTCTGGTCGTTCACCCCTCCACTTT.

The CDR3 region is CASSYGLYSNQPQHF. The CDR3 bases are TGTGCCAGTAGTTATGGCCTGTATAGCAATCAGCCCCAGCATTTT. The J gene is TRBJ1-5, the V gene TRBV19; D remains ambiguous. The CDR3 contains 15 residues. Trimming took 5 bases from V and 0 from J, leaving 11 bases between them. CDR1 is LNHDA, CDR2 SQIVND, per germline (reference sequence).

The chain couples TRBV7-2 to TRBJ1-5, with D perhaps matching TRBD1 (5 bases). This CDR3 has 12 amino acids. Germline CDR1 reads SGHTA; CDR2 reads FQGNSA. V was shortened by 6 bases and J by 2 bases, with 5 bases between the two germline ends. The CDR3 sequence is CASRTGNQPQHF. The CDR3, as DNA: TGTGCCAGCAGGACAGGCAATCAGCCCCAGCATTTT.

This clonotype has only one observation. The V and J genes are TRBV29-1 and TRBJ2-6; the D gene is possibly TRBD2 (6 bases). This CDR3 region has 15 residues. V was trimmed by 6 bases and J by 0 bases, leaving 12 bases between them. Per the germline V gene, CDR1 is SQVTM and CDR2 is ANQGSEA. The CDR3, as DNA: TGCAGCGTCTCCTTGGGGGGCTCTGGGGCCAACGTCCTGACTTTC. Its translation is CSVSLGGSGANVLTF.

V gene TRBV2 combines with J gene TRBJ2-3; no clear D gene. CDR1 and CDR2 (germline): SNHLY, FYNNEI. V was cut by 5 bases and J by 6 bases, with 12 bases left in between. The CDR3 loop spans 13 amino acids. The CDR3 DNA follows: TGTGCCAGCAGTTCCTCTCTCTTTGATACGCAGTATTTT. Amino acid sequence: CASSSSLFDTQYF.

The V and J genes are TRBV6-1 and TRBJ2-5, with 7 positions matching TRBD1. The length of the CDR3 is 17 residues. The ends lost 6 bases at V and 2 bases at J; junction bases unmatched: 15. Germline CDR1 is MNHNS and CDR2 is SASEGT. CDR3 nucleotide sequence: TGTGCCAGCAGGCCTCCCGGGACAGTTAAGACTCAAGAGACCCAGTACTTC. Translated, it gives CASRPPGTVKTQETQYF.

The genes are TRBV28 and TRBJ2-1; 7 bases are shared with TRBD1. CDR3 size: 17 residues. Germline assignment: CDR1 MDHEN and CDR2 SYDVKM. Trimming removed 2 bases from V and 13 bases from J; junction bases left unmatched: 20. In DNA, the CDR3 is TGTGCCAGCAGTTTAAGACAGGGCTACGTAGCCAAAAACATTCAGTTCTTC. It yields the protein CASSLRQGYVAKNIQFF.

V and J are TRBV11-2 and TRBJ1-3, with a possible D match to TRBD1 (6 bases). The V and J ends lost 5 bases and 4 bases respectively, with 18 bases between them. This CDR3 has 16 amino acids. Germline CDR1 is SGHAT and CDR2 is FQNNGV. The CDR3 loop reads CASSVHPGGLGNTIYF. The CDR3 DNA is TGTGCCAGCAGCGTACATCCGGGGGGCCTGGGAAACACCATATATTTT.

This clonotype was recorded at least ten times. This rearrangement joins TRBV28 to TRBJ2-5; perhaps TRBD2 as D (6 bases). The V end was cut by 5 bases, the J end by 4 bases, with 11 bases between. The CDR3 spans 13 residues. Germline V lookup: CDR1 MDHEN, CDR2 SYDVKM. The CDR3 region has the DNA TGTGCCAGCAGTGTCGCGGGAAGAGAGACCCAGTACTTC. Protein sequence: CASSVAGRETQYF. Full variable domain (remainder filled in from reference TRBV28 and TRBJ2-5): DVKVTQSSRYLVKRTGEKVFLECVQDMDHENMFWYRQDPGLGLRLIYFSYDVKMKEKGDIPEGYSVSREKKERFSLILESASTNQTSMYLCASSVAGRETQYFGPGTRLLVL.

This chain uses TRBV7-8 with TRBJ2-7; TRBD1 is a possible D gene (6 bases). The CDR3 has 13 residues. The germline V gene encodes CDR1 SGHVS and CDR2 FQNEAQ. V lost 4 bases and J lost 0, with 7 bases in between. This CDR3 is CASSSQGSYEQYF. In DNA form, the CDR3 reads TGTGCCAGCAGCTCACAGGGCTCCTACGAGCAGTACTTC.

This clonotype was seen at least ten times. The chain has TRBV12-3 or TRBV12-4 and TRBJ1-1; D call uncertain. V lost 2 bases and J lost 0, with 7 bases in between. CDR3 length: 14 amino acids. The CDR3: CASSLRLMNTEAFF. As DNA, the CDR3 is TGTGCCAGCAGTTTACGGCTCATGAACACTGAAGCTTTCTTT.

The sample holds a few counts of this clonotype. The CDR3 reads CASSVTGLYEQYF. The CDR3 DNA follows: TGTGCCAGCAGCGTGACAGGCCTCTACGAGCAGTACTTC. The rearrangement links TRBV7-7 to TRBJ2-7; a possible D gene is TRBD1 (6 bases). There are 13 residues in the CDR3. Germline V gene lookup returns CDR1 SSHAT and CDR2 FNYEAQ (reference sequence). With 5 bases removed from V and 3 bases from J, the gap between germline ends came to 11 bases. Full variable domain (outside the CDR3, taken from reference TRBV7-7 and TRBJ2-7): GAGVSQSPRYKVTKRGQDVTLRCDPISSHATLYWYQQALGQGPEFLTYFNYEAQPDKSGLPSDRFSAERPEGSISTLTIQRTEQRDSAMYRCASSVTGLYEQYFGPGTRLTVT.